Each of the 13 T cell receptor beta chains below was sequenced from the same sample in a study of molecular identifiers for immune sequencing clone quantification. TCRdb re-called the PCR reads through MiXCR, storing one row per CDR3 protein. Counted here are under 350,000 distinct CDR3 sequences, roughly a quarter occurring once; the ten biggest clones make up around 0.74%. The source material was naive CD8+ T cells from blood, with Jurkat cell RNA spiked in. Subset denoted: FACS-sorted CD8+CD4-CCR7+CD45RA+ naive T cells. The receptors were sampled from a human donor in good health. Some libraries in this study had Jurkat cell RNA spiked in.

In regard to this clonotype: Since the CDR3 does not end with the conserved phenylalanine or tryptophan, this likely comes from a read error. The rearrangement uses TRBV5-6 and TRBJ1-1; D unclear. V gave up 0 bases and J gave up 7 bases, with 4 bases separating them. The germline CDR1 and CDR2 sequences are SGHDT and YYEEEE. The CDR3 length is 11 residues. This CDR3 is CASSLDYEAFL. As DNA, the CDR3 is TGTGCCAGCAGCTTGGATTATGAAGCTTTCCTT.

Points on this clonotype: A read error may account for a junction end that differs from germline. V usage is TRBV7-9 and J usage is TRBJ2-7; D ambiguous. CDR1 is SEHNR and CDR2 is FQNEAQ in the germline V gene (reference sequence). The CDR3 consists of 17 residues. CDR3 in DNA: TGTGCCAGCAGCATTAACTTATCCCCGGGCGGCTCCTACGCGCAGTACTTC. Translating gives CASSINLSPGGSYAQYF.

The chain has TRBV7-9 and TRBJ2-6, with 9 bases matching TRBD1. The CDR3 loop spans 17 amino acids. Trimming removed 4 bases from V and 0 bases from J; junction bases left unmatched: 4. Per the germline V gene, CDR1 is SEHNR and CDR2 is FQNEAQ (reference sequence). This chain's CDR3 is CASSSPGQGSGANVLTF. CDR3 coding DNA: TGTGCCAGCAGCTCACCGGGACAGGGCTCTGGGGCCAACGTCCTGACTTTC. Looking up the rest from reference TRBV7-9 and TRBJ2-6 gives the full variable domain: DTGVSQNPRHKITKRGQNVTFRCDPISEHNRLYWYRQTLGQGPEFLTYFQNEAQLEKSRLLSDRFSAERPKGSFSTLEIQRTEQGDSAMYLCASSSPGQGSGANVLTFGAGSRLTVL.

This clonotype was seen ten or more times. The chain couples TRBV5-6 to TRBJ1-1, with D perhaps matching TRBD1 (5 bases). The length of the CDR3 is 12 residues. Trimming removed 5 bases from V and 1 base from J, with 6 bases in between. Germline V gene lookup returns CDR1 SGHDT and CDR2 YYEEEE. The CDR3 DNA follows: TGTGCCAGCAGAGGGGCGAACACTGAAGCTTTCTTT. Protein sequence: CASRGANTEAFF. Full variable domain (missing parts from reference TRBV5-6 and TRBJ1-1): DAGVTQSPTHLIKTRGQQVTLRCSPKSGHDTVSWYQQALGQGPQFIFQYYEEEERQRGNFPDRFSGHQFPNYSSELNVNALLLGDSALYLCASRGANTEAFFGQGTRLTVV.

This clonotype was seen at least ten times. The chain couples TRBV7-6 to TRBJ2-3, with no clear D. The CDR3 runs 13 residues. The V gene's germline CDR1 is SGHVS and CDR2 FNYEAQ. The V end lost 6 bases, the J end lost 1 base, and 8 bases lay between the germline ends. The CDR3 DNA reads TGTGCCAGCAGAGAGGCAGGCACAGATACGCAGTATTTT. It codes for CASREAGTDTQYF.

This clonotype was observed a handful of times. This chain connects TRBV27 to TRBJ2-2; D remains ambiguous. V lost 1 base and J lost 5, with 11 bases in between. The CDR3 loop spans 15 amino acids. The germline CDR1 and CDR2 sequences are MNHEY and SMNVEV (reference sequence). Here the CDR3 reads CASSLFTPRTGELFF. In DNA, the CDR3 is TGTGCCAGCAGTTTATTTACCCCGCGGACCGGGGAGCTGTTTTTT.

This clonotype was counted only a few times. V gene TRBV4-3 combines with J gene TRBJ2-7; TRBD1 is a possible D gene (5 bases). The ends were cut back, 0 bases at V and 0 bases at J, with 9 bases in the middle. This CDR3 is built from 15 residues. Germline V gene lookup returns CDR1 LGHNA and CDR2 YSLEER. The CDR3 spells CASSQEQGSSYEQYF. CDR3 in DNA: TGCGCCAGCAGCCAAGAGCAGGGCAGCTCCTACGAGCAGTACTTC.

This clonotype was counted at least ten times. The chain carries TRBV6-5 and TRBJ1-1; the match to TRBD1 covers 7 bases. There are 14 residues in the CDR3. Germline lookup yields CDR1 MNHEY and CDR2 SVGAGI. Trimming cost V 4 bases and J 1 base; bases outside gene matches: 3. DNA of the CDR3: TGTGCCAGCAGTTTCGGGACAGCGAACACTGAAGCTTTCTTT. This gives the protein CASSFGTANTEAFF.

The chain has TRBV6-2 or TRBV6-3 and TRBJ2-7; D is possibly TRBD1 (6 bases). In germline, CDR1 is MNHEY, CDR2 SVGEGT. This CDR3 region has 14 residues. Trimming took off 4 bases at V and 0 bases at J, with 10 bases between the two ends. CDR3 protein: CASSSGQRSYEQYF. For the CDR3, the DNA is TGTGCCAGCAGTTCCGGACAGCGCTCCTACGAGCAGTACTTC.

This clonotype was detected ten times or more. The chain carries TRBV29-1 and TRBJ2-3; TRBD2 agrees at 15 bases. After removal of 3 bases from V and 3 bases from J, the junction contained 28 bases not matched to a gene. Germline loops: CDR1 SQVTM, CDR2 ANQGSEA. The length of the CDR3 is 24 residues. The CDR3 is CSVEGGNGLAGGTSASPQTDTQYF. DNA for the CDR3: TGCAGCGTTGAGGGGGGGAATGGACTAGCGGGAGGGACCAGCGCCAGTCCCCAAACAGATACGCAGTATTTT.

This rearrangement joins TRBV4-3 to TRBJ2-3; 15 nucleotides agree with TRBD2. The CDR3 covers 19 residues. V lost 0 bases to trimming and J lost 4 bases; unmatched junction nucleotides: 8. The germline CDR1 and CDR2 sequences are LGHNA and YSLEER. The CDR3 loop reads CASSQDVGLAGGLADTQYF. CDR3 in DNA: TGCGCCAGCAGCCAAGATGTGGGACTAGCGGGAGGATTGGCAGATACGCAGTATTTT.

This clonotype was found a few times. The rearrangement links TRBV2 to TRBJ2-7, with 8 bases matching TRBD2. The germline gives CDR1 SNHLY, CDR2 FYNNEI. This CDR3 comprises 14 residues. V lost 5 bases to trimming and J lost 0 bases; unmatched junction nucleotides: 3. The CDR3 here is CASSIAGSSYEQYF. The CDR3 bases are TGTGCCAGCAGTATAGCGGGAAGCTCCTACGAGCAGTACTTC.

This clonotype was observed a few times. The V call is TRBV20-1, the J call TRBJ2-7; 11 nucleotides agree with TRBD2. Germline CDR1 is DFQATT and CDR2 is SNEGSKA (reference sequence). Trimming removed 3 bases from V and 0 bases from J; junction bases left unmatched: 1. The CDR3 is made up of 14 amino acids. In DNA, the CDR3 is TGCAGTGCTAGGACTAGCGGGGCCTCCTACGAGCAGTACTTC. Amino acid sequence: CSARTSGASYEQYF.